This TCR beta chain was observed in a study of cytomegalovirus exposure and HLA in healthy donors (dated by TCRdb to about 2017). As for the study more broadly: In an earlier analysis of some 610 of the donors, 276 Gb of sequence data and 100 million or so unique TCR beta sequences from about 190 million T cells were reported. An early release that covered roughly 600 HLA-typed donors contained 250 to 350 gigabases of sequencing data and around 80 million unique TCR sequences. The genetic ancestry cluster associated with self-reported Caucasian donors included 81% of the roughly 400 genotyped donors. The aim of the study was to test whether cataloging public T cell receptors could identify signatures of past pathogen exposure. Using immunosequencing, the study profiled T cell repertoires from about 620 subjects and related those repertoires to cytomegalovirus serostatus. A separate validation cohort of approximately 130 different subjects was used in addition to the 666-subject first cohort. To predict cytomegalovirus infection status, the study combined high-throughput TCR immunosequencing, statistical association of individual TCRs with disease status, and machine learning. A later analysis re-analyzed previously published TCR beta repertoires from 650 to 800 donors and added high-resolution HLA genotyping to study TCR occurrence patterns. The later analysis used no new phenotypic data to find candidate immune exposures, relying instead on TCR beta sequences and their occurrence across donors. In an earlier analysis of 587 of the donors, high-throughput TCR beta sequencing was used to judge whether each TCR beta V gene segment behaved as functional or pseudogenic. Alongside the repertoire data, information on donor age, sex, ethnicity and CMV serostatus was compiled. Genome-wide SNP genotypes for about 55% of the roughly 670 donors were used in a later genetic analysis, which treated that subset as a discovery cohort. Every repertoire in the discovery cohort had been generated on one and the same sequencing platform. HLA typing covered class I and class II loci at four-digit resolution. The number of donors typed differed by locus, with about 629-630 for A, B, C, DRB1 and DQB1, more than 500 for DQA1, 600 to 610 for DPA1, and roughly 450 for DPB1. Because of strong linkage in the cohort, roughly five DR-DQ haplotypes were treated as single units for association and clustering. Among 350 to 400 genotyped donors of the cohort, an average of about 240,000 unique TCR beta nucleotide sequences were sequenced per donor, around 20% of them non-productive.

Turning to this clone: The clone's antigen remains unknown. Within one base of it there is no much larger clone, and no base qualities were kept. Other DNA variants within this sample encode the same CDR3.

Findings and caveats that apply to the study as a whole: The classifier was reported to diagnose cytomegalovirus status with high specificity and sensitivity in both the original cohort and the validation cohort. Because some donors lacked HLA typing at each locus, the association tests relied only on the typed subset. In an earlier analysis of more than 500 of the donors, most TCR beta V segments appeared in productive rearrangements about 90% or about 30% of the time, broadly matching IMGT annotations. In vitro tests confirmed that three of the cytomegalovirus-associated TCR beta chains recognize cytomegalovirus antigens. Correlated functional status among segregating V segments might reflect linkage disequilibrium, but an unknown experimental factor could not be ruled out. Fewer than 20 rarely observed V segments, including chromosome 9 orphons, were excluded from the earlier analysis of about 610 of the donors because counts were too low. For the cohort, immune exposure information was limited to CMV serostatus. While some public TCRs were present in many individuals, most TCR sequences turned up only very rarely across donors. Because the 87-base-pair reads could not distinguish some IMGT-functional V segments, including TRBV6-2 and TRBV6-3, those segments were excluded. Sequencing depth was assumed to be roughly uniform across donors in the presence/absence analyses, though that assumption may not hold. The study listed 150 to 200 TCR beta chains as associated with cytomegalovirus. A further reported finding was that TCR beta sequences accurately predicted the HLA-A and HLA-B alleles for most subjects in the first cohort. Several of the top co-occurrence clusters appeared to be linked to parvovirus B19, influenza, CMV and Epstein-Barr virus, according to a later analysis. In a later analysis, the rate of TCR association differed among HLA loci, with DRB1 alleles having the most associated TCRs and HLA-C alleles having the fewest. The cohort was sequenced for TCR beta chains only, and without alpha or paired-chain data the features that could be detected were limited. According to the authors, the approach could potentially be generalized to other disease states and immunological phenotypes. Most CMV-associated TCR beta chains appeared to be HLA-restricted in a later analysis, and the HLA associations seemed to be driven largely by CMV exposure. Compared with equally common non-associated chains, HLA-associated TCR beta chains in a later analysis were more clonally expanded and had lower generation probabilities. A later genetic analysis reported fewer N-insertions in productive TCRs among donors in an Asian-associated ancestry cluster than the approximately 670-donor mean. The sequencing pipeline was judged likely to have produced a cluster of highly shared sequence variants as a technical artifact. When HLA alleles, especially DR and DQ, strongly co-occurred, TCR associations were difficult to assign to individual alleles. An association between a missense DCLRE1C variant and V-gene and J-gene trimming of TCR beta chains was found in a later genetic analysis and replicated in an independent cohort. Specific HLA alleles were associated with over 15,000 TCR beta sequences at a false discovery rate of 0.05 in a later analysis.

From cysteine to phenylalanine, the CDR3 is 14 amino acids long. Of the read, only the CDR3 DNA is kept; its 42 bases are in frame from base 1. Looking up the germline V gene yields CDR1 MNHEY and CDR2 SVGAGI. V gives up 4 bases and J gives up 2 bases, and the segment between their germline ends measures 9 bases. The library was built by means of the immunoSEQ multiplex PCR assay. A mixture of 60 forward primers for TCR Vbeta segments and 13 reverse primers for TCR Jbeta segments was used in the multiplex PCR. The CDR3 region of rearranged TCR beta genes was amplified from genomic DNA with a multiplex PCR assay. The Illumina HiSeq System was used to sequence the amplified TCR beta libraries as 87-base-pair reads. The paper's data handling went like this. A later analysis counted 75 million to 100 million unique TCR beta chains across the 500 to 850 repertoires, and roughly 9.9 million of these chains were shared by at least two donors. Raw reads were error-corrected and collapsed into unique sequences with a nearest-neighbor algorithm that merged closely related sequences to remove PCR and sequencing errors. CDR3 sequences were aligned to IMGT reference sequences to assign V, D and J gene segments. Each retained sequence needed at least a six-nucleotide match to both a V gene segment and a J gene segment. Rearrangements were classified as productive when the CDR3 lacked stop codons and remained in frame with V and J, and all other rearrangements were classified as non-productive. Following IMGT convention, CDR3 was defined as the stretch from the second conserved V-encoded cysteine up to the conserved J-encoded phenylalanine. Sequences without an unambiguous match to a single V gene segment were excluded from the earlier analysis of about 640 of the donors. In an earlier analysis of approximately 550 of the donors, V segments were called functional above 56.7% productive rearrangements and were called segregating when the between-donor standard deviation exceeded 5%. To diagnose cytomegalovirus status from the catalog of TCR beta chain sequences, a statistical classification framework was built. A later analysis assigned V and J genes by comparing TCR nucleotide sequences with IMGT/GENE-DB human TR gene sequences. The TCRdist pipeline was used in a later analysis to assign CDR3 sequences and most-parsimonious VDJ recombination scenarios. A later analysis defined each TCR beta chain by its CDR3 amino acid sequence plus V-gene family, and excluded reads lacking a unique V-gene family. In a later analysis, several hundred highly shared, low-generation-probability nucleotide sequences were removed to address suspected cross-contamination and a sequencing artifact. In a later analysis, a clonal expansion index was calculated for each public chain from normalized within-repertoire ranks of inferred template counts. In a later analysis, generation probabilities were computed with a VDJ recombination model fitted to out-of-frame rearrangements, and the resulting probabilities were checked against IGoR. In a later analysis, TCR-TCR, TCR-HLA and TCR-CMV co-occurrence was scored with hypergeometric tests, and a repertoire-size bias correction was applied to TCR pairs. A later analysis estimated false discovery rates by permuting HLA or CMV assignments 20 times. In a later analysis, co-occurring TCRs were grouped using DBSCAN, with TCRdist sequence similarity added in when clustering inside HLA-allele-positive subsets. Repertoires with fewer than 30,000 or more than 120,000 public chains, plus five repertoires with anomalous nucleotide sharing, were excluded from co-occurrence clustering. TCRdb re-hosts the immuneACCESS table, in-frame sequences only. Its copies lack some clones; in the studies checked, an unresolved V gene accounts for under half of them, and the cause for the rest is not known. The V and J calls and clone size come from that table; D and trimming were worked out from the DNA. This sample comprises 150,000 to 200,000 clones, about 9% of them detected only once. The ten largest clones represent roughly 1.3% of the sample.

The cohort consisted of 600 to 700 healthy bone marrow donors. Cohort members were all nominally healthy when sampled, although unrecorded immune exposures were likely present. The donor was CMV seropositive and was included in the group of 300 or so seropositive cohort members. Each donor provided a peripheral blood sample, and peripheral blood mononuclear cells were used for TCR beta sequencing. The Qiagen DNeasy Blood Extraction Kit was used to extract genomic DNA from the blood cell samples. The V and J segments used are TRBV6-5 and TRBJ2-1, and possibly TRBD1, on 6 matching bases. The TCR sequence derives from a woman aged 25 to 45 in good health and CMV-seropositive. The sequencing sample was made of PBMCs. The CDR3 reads CASSSPGAYNEQFF. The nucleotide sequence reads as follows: TGTGCCAGCAGTTCGCCAGGGGCCTACAATGAGCAGTTCTTC.